One sample yielded the 27 T cell receptor beta chains listed below, sequenced in a study of human T cells and chemical hapten exposure. MiXCR was run by TCRdb on the RACE reads, yielding one entry per CDR3 protein. The table shows some 90,000 distinct CDR3 sequences, with 8.5% occurring only once. Stated time point: pre-sensitization, week 0. Treatment: therapeutic diphenylcyclopropenone sensitization with weekly scalp DPC. This material consisted of whole blood, taken in connection with sensitization to the hapten diphenylcyclopropenone (DPC). These receptors all come from a man between 40 and 49 years old with alopecia areata. Some clones in this sample may be carry-over from other donors' samples.

The rearrangement uses TRBV4-3 and TRBJ2-2; maybe TRBD1 (5 bases). Per the germline V gene, CDR1 is LGHNA and CDR2 is YSLEER. V dropped 4 bases and J dropped 7 bases, with 19 bases sitting between them. The CDR3 spans 16 residues. CDR3 region: CASSRGRLIRDGELFF. CDR3 DNA: TGCGCCAGCAGCCGGGGCCGTTTAATCAGGGACGGGGAGCTGTTTTTT.

The table lists this clonotype with a few counts. The rearrangement uses TRBV4-3 and TRBJ1-5; no reliable D call. Trimming stripped 0 bases from V and 7 bases from J, with 10 bases between. The CDR3 has 14 residues. The germline V gene has CDR1 LGHNA and CDR2 YSLEER. CDR3 coding DNA: TGCGCCAGCAGCCAAGACCGGTTGGGGCAGCCCCAGCATTTT. This sequence encodes CASSQDRLGQPQHF.

This clonotype was recorded at least ten times. This chain connects TRBV19 to TRBJ1-2, with D unclear. V was shortened by 7 bases and J by 1 base, with 10 bases between the two germline ends. Germline V lookup: CDR1 LNHDA, CDR2 SQIVND (reference sequence). This CDR3 region has 13 residues. CDR3 amino acids: CASTRGSNYGYTF. The CDR3 DNA reads TGTGCCAGTACCCGCGGCAGTAACTATGGCTACACCTTC.

This clonotype came up many times. The J gene is TRBJ2-7, the V gene TRBV29-1; TRBD1 aligns across 9 bases. CDR3 size: 15 residues. The V and J ends lost 7 bases and 0 bases, in that order; junction bases with no gene match: 10. Germline V CDR1 and CDR2: SQVTM, ANQGSEA. The CDR3 region is CSAEGGQGSSYEQYF. CDR3 nucleotide sequence: TGCAGCGCCGAGGGTGGACAGGGGAGCTCCTACGAGCAGTACTTC.

This clonotype showed up just a few times. This rearrangement joins TRBV4-2 to TRBJ2-5; 13 bases fit TRBD2. Germline V CDR1 and CDR2: LGHNA, YNFKEQ. This CDR3 contains 16 residues. Trimming cost V 4 bases and J 1 base; bases outside gene matches: 3. CDR3 DNA: TGTGCCAGCAGCCGGACTAGCGGGGGATCCCAAGAGACCCAGTACTTC. As protein: CASSRTSGGSQETQYF.

The chain uses TRBV6-2 or TRBV6-3 and TRBJ2-7; D gene ambiguous. The V gene lost 6 bases and the J gene lost 3 bases, with 9 bases spanning the gap. Germline loops: CDR1 MNHEY, CDR2 SVGEGT. This CDR3 comprises 12 residues. The CDR3 sequence: CASRTSNYEQYF. The CDR3 DNA reads as TGTGCCAGCAGGACTTCAAACTACGAGCAGTACTTC.

This clonotype was found many times. The chain uses TRBV6-1 and TRBJ2-7; 9 nucleotides agree with TRBD2. The CDR3 loop spans 14 amino acids. Germline loops: CDR1 MNHNS, CDR2 SASEGT. With 7 bases clipped from V and 4 bases from J, the junction kept 8 bases outside the gene matches. CDR3 residues: CASKLAGDRYEQYV. For the CDR3, the DNA is TGTGCCAGCAAATTAGCGGGAGATCGGTACGAGCAGTACGTC.

The V gene is TRBV28, the J gene TRBJ2-7; 11 bases line up with TRBD1. The germline V gene has CDR1 MDHEN and CDR2 SYDVKM. The CDR3 loop spans 16 amino acids. J gave up 4 bases and V 8 bases, and 13 bases lay outside the gene matches. CDR3 bases: TGTGCCAGCCGCGGAAGCCCCGGGACAGGGGGTTACGAGCAGTACTTC. It specifies CASRGSPGTGGYEQYF.

The rearrangement joins TRBV6-2 or TRBV6-3 to TRBJ2-3; TRBD2 is a possible D gene (6 bases). The CDR3 runs to 14 residues. CDR1 and CDR2 (germline): MNHEY, SVGEGT. V lost 5 bases and J 9 bases, leaving 18 bases between the germline ends. In DNA, the CDR3 is TGTGCCAGCAGTGAAACCGGGCCACGGGGGACGCAGTATTTT. It is translated as CASSETGPRGTQYF.

There are many counts of this clonotype. The chain carries TRBV2 and TRBJ1-3; D ambiguous. Trimming shortened V by 6 bases and J by 1 base, and 4 bases separated the two germline ends. The length of the CDR3 is 12 residues. Germline V gives CDR1 SNHLY, CDR2 FYNNEI. The CDR3 is CASRASGNTIYF. The CDR3 region has the DNA TGTGCCAGCAGAGCATCTGGAAACACCATATATTTT.

This clonotype has at least ten counts. J is TRBJ1-1 and V is TRBV4-3, with 9 bases fitting TRBD1. Germline values: CDR1 LGHNA, CDR2 YSLEER. V lost 1 base, J lost 5 bases, and 2 bases stayed unmatched. The CDR3 has 14 amino acids. DNA of the CDR3: TGCGCCAGCAGCCAAGCGACAGGGGGAACTGAAGCTTTCTTT. It yields the protein CASSQATGGTEAFF.

The chain carries TRBV20-1 and TRBJ2-5; D perhaps matches TRBD1 (6 bases). The CDR3 totals 13 residues. Per the germline V gene, CDR1 is DFQATT and CDR2 is SNEGSKA (reference sequence). V was pared by 5 bases and J by 3 bases, with 13 bases between. The CDR3 reads CSAWTAPEETQYF. The CDR3 coding sequence is TGCAGTGCTTGGACAGCACCTGAAGAGACCCAGTACTTC.

V is TRBV9 and J is TRBJ1-1, with D unresolved. CDR1 is SGDLS, CDR2 YYNGEE, per germline. CDR3 length: 16 residues. V shed 0 bases and J shed 3 bases, with 15 bases lying between them. For the CDR3, the DNA is TGTGCCAGCAGCGTAGGGGAAACCGGAGAGTACACTGAAGCTTTCTTT. Amino acids: CASSVGETGEYTEAFF. Full variable domain (remainder filled in from reference TRBV9 and TRBJ1-1): DSGVTQTPKHLITATGQRVTLRCSPRSGDLSVYWYQQSLDQGLQFLIQYYNGEERAKGNILERFSAQQFPDLHSELNLSSLELGDSALYFCASSVGETGEYTEAFFGQGTRLTVV.

V is TRBV6-6 and J is TRBJ2-5, with 11 bases matching TRBD2. CDR1 MNHNY and CDR2 SVGAGI come from the germline V gene (reference sequence). Trimming took 1 base from V and 5 from J; bases not matched to a gene: 9. This CDR3 has 17 residues. The CDR3 sequence: CASSYLDSGRAGETQYF. DNA of the CDR3: TGTGCCAGCAGTTACTTGGATAGCGGGAGGGCCGGGGAGACCCAGTACTTC.

This clonotype was observed many times. The chain is built from TRBV6-5 and TRBJ1-2, with D unresolved. The germline V and J ends were trimmed by 2 bases and 4 bases, with 8 bases remaining between them. Germline assignment: CDR1 MNHEY and CDR2 SVGAGI. This CDR3 region has 13 residues. CDR3 in amino acids: CASSYRMGYGYTF. The DNA of the CDR3 is TGTGCCAGCAGTTACAGGATGGGCTATGGCTACACCTTC.

This clonotype was found many times. The chain joins TRBV20-1 to TRBJ2-1, with no clear D. Trimming removed 4 bases at V and 8 bases at J, with 21 bases between. The CDR3 is 15 residues long. Germline-derived CDR1 and CDR2 are DFQATT and SNEGSKA (reference sequence). CDR3 nucleotide sequence: TGCAGTGCTAACCCCGAAGTCCGAACTTGGGATGAGCAGTTCTTC. It encodes CSANPEVRTWDEQFF.

This clonotype was observed a handful of times. This chain joins TRBV7-2 and TRBJ1-6; D remains ambiguous. The CDR3 contains 12 residues. V lost 2 bases, J lost 10 bases, and 6 bases lay in between. The germline V gene has CDR1 SGHTA and CDR2 FQGNSA. CDR3 sequence reads: CASSLHGSPLHF. The CDR3 DNA reads TGTGCCAGCAGCTTACATGGCTCACCCCTCCACTTT.

The gene calls are TRBV3-1 and TRBJ2-7, with 8 bases aligning to TRBD1. The germline V gene encodes CDR1 LGHDT and CDR2 YNNKEL (reference sequence). The CDR3 has 16 residues. Trimming took 0 bases from V and 4 from J; bases not matched to a gene: 8. CDR3 protein: CASSQENRGFWYEQYV. The DNA of the CDR3 is TGTGCCAGCAGCCAAGAGAACAGGGGGTTTTGGTACGAGCAGTACGTC.

This clonotype has only a few counts. This sequence joins TRBV6-5 and TRBJ2-5; D is unresolved. The germline V gene has CDR1 MNHEY and CDR2 SVGAGI. Trimming took off 2 bases at V and 5 bases at J, with 6 bases between the two ends. The CDR3 is made up of 12 amino acids. The CDR3 coding sequence is TGTGCCAGCAGTTACGACGGGGAGACCCAGTACTTC. As protein: CASSYDGETQYF.

This clonotype was counted between two and nine times. The chain recombines TRBV12-3 or TRBV12-4 with TRBJ2-3; TRBD2 agrees at 14 bases. This CDR3 region has 16 residues. The junction had 4 bases not matched to a gene; V was cut back by 6 bases and J by 2 bases. CDR3 nucleotide sequence: TGTGCCAGCAGGACTAGCGGGAGGGGGGCCACAGATACGCAGTATTTT. As protein: CASRTSGRGATDTQYF.

The chain couples TRBV5-4 to TRBJ2-7; D remains unclear. CDR1 SGHNT and CDR2 YYREEE come from the germline V gene (reference sequence). Deletions cut 4 bases from V and 3 bases from J, with 14 bases between. The CDR3 runs 14 residues. The CDR3 loop reads CASSLTSGSYEQYF. The DNA of the CDR3 is TGTGCCAGCAGCCTAACTTCAGGAAGCTACGAGCAGTACTTC.

This clonotype was observed many times. V usage is TRBV4-2 and J usage is TRBJ1-2, with no clear D. V dropped 3 bases and J dropped 4 bases, with 12 bases sitting between them. Germline CDR1 reads LGHNA; CDR2 reads YNFKEQ. CDR3 length: 14 residues. CDR3 DNA sequence: TGTGCCAGCAGCCAGGAGACACGCTTCTATGGCTACACCTTC. Residues: CASSQETRFYGYTF.

In DNA, the CDR3 is TGTGCCAGCAGCTTAGTGGGGCCGGGGAGCTCCTACAATGAGCAGTTCTTC. As protein: CASSLVGPGSSYNEQFF. The gene calls are TRBV7-2 and TRBJ2-1; D possibly matches TRBD1 or TRBD2 (5 bases each). CDR1 is SGHTA, CDR2 FQGNSA, per germline. V was clipped by 1 base and J by 0 bases, with 13 bases between them. The length of the CDR3 is 17 residues.

The chain carries TRBV18 and TRBJ2-4; 9 nucleotides align to TRBD1. The CDR3 sequence is 18 residues long. J lost 1 base, V lost 4 bases, and 11 bases had no gene match. Germline lookup yields CDR1 KGHSH and CDR2 LQKENI. CDR3 coding DNA: TGTGCCAGCTCACGGGACAGGGTAAACAGCATCGCCAAAAACATTCAGTACTTC. This encodes CASSRDRVNSIAKNIQYF.

The sample holds a few counts of this clonotype. This chain uses TRBV30 with TRBJ2-3; TRBD2 might be the D (6 bases). V was clipped by 8 bases and J by 5 bases, with 17 bases between them. The CDR3 covers 13 residues. Per germline, CDR1 GTSNPN and CDR2 SVGIG (reference sequence). Written as DNA, the CDR3 is TGTGCCCGGTCCAACCCGGGGGAAGATACGCAGTATTTT. This encodes CARSNPGEDTQYF. The full variable domain, its missing parts supplied by reference TRBV30 and TRBJ2-3, is SQTIHQWPATLVQPVGSPLSLECTVEGTSNPNLYWYRQAAGRGLQLLFYSVGIGQISSEVPQNLSASRPQDRQFILSSKKLLLSDSGFYLCARSNPGEDTQYFGPGTRLTVL.

This clonotype was recorded many times. The genes are TRBV20-1 and TRBJ2-5; weak D call: TRBD2 (6 bases). The V gene lost 3 bases and the J gene lost 5 bases, with 19 bases spanning the gap. The CDR3 covers 15 residues. Germline CDR1 is DFQATT and CDR2 is SNEGSKA (reference sequence). CDR3 residues: CSASDDRGRIETQYF. CDR3 coding DNA: TGCAGTGCTAGCGATGATCGGGGGAGAATTGAGACCCAGTACTTC.

In this sample, this clonotype turned up many times. The V and J genes are TRBV12-3 or TRBV12-4 and TRBJ2-2, with D perhaps TRBD2 (6 bases). The CDR3 totals 14 residues. V gave up 3 bases and J gave up 6 bases, with 11 bases separating them. The CDR3 DNA sequence: TGTGCCAGCAGTTTCTCAGGAGGGCCCGGGGAGCTGTTTTTT. Its protein product is CASSFSGGPGELFF.